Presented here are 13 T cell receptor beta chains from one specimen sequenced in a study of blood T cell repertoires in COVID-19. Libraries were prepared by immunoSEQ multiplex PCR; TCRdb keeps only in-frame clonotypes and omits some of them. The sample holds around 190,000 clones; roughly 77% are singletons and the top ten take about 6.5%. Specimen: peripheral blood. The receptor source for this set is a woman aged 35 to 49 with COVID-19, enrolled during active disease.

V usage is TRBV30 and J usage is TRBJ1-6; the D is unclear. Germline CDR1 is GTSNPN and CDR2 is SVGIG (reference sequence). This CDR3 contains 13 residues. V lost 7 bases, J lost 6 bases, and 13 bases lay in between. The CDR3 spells CASTEFFNSPLHF. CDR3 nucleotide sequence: TGTGCCTCCACGGAGTTCTTTAATTCACCCCTCCACTTT.

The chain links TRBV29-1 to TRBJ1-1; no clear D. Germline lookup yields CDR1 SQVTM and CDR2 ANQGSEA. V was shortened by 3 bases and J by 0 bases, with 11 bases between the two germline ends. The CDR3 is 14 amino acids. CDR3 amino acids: CSVDKVELNTEAFF. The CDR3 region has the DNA TGCAGCGTTGATAAAGTGGAGTTGAACACTGAAGCTTTCTTT.

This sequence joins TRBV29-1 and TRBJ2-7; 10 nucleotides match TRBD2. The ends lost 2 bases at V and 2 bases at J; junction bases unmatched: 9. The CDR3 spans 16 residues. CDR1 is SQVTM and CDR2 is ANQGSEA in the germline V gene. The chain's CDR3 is CSVENGLGLAPYEQYF. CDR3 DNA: TGCAGCGTTGAAAATGGTTTGGGACTAGCGCCCTACGAGCAGTACTTC.

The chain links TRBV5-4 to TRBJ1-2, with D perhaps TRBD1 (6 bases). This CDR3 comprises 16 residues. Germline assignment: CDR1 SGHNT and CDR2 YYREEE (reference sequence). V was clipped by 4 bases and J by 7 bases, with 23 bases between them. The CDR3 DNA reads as TGTGCCAGCAGCGCGAATCCTACAGGGCCTTTTTCTGGCTACACCTTC. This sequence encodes CASSANPTGPFSGYTF. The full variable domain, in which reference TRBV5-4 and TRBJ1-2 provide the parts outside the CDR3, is ETGVTQSPTHLIKTRGQQVTLRCSSQSGHNTVSWYQQALGQGPQFIFQYYREEENGRGNFPPRFSGLQFPNYSSELNVNALELDDSALYLCASSANPTGPFSGYTFGSGTRLTVV.

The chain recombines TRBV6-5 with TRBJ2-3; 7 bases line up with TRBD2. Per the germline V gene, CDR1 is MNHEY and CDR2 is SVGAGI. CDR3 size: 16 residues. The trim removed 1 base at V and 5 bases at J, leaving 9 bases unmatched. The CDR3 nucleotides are TGTGCCAGCAGTTACTTGGGGGGAGGGCCTAAAGATACGCAGTATTTT. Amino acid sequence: CASSYLGGGPKDTQYF.

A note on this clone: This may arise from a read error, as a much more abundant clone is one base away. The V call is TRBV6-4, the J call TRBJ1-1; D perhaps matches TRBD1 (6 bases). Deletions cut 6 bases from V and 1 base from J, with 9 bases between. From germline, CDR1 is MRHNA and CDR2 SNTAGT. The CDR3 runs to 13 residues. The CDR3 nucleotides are TGTGCCAGCAGCCTACAGGGGAACACTGAAGCTTTCTTT. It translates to CASSLQGNTEAFF.

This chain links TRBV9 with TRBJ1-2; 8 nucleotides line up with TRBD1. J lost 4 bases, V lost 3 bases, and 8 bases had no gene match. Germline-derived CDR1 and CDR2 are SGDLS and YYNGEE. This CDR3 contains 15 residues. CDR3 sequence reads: CASSGRDRSSYGYTF. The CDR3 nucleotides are TGTGCCAGCAGCGGACGGGACAGGTCCTCCTATGGCTACACCTTC. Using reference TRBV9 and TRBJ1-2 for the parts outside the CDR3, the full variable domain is DSGVTQTPKHLITATGQRVTLRCSPRSGDLSVYWYQQSLDQGLQFLIQYYNGEERAKGNILERFSAQQFPDLHSELNLSSLELGDSALYFCASSGRDRSSYGYTFGSGTRLTVV.

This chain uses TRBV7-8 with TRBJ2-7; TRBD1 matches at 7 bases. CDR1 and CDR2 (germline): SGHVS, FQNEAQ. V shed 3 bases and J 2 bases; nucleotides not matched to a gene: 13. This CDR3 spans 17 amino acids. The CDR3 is CASSFPGQVESAYEQYF. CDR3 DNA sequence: TGTGCCAGCAGCTTTCCCGGACAGGTAGAATCCGCCTACGAGCAGTACTTC.

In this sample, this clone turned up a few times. CDR3: CASSPSGGHVNTIYF. The CDR3 nucleotides are TGTGCCAGCAGTCCCTCGGGGGGGCATGTGAACACCATATATTTT. V gene TRBV6-5 combines with J gene TRBJ1-3; possibly TRBD1 for D (6 bases). CDR3 length: 15 amino acids. The germline V gene encodes CDR1 MNHEY and CDR2 SVGAGI. V gave up 5 bases and J gave up 7 bases, with 18 bases separating them.

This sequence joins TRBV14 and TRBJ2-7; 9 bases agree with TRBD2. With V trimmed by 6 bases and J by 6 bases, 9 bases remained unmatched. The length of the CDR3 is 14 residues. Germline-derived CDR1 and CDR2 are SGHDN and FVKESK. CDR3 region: CASRGIAGASEQYF. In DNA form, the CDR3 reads TGTGCCAGCAGAGGTATAGCGGGAGCCTCCGAGCAGTACTTC. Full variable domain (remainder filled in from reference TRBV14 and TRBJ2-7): EAGVTQFPSHSVIEKGQTVTLRCDPISGHDNLYWYRRVMGKEIKFLLHFVKESKQDESGMPNNRFLAERTGGTYSTLKVQPAELEDSGVYFCASRGIAGASEQYFGPGTRLTVT.

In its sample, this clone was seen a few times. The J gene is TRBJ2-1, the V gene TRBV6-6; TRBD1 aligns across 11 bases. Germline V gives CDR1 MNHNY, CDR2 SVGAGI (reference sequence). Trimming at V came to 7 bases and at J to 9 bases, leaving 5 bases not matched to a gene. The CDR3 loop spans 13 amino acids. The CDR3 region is CASIGQGAREQFF. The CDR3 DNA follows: TGTGCCAGCATAGGACAGGGGGCGCGTGAGCAGTTCTTC.

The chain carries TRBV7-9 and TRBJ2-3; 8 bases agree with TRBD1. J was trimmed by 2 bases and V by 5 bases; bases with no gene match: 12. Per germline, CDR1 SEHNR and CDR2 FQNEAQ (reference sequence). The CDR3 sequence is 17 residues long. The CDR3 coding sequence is TGTGCCAGCAGCGGGTGGACCGGGACAGGCCACACAGATACGCAGTATTTT. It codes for CASSGWTGTGHTDTQYF.

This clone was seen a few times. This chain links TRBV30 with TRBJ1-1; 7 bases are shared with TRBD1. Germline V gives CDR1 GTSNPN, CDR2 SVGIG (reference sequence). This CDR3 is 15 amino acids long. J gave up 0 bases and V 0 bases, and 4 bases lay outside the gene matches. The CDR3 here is CAWSVNTGVNTEAFF. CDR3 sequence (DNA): TGTGCCTGGAGTGTAAATACAGGGGTGAACACTGAAGCTTTCTTT.